This TCR beta chain was recorded in a study of T-cell memory formation after mild COVID-19. Study-wide background: TCR clusters were mostly donor specific. General study results and limits: CD4/CD8 balance characterized clones contracting day 15 to 85, and CD4+ skew characterized later expanders. Mainly CM and EM harbored the contracting CD4+ clones; mainly EMRA harbored the CD8+ ones.

The J segment lost 2 bases and the V segment lost 2 bases, leaving 0 bases of the junction unmatched. The germline CDR1 and CDR2 sequences are MNHEY and SVGEGT. This CDR3 has 15 residues. A remark on this clonotype: Antigen specificity is unknown.

Constant-segment primers and 5'RACE yielded cDNA libraries for TCR alpha and TCR beta, each carrying sample barcodes and UMIs. TCRdb re-called the 5' RACE reads through MiXCR, storing one row per CDR3 protein. The sample has more than 250,000 distinct CDR3 sequences, approximately 18% seen once. Sequenced input: PBMCs or a T cell subset sorted from them (not recorded which). The receptor was derived from a man aged 18 to 30 who had mild COVID-19 (a few samples of this study predate the infection). Cell type and time point are not known. The rearrangement links TRBV6-2 or TRBV6-3 to TRBJ2-2, with 9 bases aligning to TRBD2. The CDR3 protein is CASSYLAGNTGELFF. CDR3 nucleotides: TGTGCCAGCAGTTACCTAGCGGGAAACACCGGGGAGCTGTTTTTT.